Listed here are 21 T cell receptor beta chains from one sample, sequenced in a study of blood T cells in healthy people across ages. Sample-barcoded 5' priming and a J-beta primer mix drove a second PCR of about 6 to 12 cycles. TCRdb processed the 5' RACE reads anew with MiXCR; each CDR3 protein has one entry. The sample shows some 940,000 distinct CDR3 sequences, about 28% of them seen only once. The same sample was also used in a study of T cells of mothers and their children.

Sequencing used blood. These receptors were collected from a middle-aged woman in good health.

The chain employs TRBV3-1 and TRBJ2-5; TRBD2 might be the D (6 bases). V was cut by 4 bases and J by 1 base, with 16 bases left in between. CDR3 length: 16 amino acids. Germline V CDR1 and CDR2: LGHDT, YNNKEL (reference sequence). CDR3 sequence (DNA): TGTGCCAGCAGCCCCCGAGGGAGGAAAAGCCAAGAGACCCAGTACTTC. It is translated as CASSPRGRKSQETQYF.

A remark on this clonotype: A much bigger clone sits one base away, suggesting this may be a read error. This chain joins TRBV3-1 and TRBJ2-7, with TRBD2 matching over 9 bases. The CDR3 sequence is 17 residues long. Trimming cost V 3 bases and J 3 bases; bases outside gene matches: 12. Germline V gene data show CDR1 as LGHDT and CDR2 as YNNKEL (reference sequence). For the CDR3, the DNA is TGTGCCAGCAGCCACCTAACTCAGGCGGGGGGGCGCTACGAGCAGTACTTC. Protein: CASSHLTQAGGRYEQYF.

This chain links TRBV5-1 with TRBJ2-1, with unresolved D. Germline assignment: CDR1 SGHRS and CDR2 YFSETQ. Trimming took off 0 bases at V and 2 bases at J, with 9 bases between the two ends. The CDR3 consists of 15 residues. This CDR3 reads CASSLDRPTYNEQFF. For the CDR3, the DNA is TGCGCCAGCAGCTTGGACAGACCTACCTACAATGAGCAGTTCTTC.

The chain employs TRBV5-1 and TRBJ1-2, with D unclear. This CDR3 has 13 residues. CDR1 and CDR2 (germline): SGHRS, YFSETQ. With 4 bases removed from V and 1 base from J, the gap between germline ends came to 8 bases. CDR3 bases: TGCGCCAGCAGCGCCAGCGTTAACTATGGCTACACCTTC. It translates to CASSASVNYGYTF. The full variable domain, in which reference TRBV5-1 and TRBJ1-2 provide the parts outside the CDR3, is KAGVTQTPRYLIKTRGQQVTLSCSPISGHRSVSWYQQTPGQGLQFLFEYFSETQRNKGNFPGRFSGRQFSNSRSEMNVSTLELGDSALYLCASSASVNYGYTFGSGTRLTVV.

V and J are TRBV7-9 and TRBJ2-1; D unclear. The CDR3 contains 14 residues. V dropped 5 bases and J dropped 8 bases, with 16 bases sitting between them. The germline V gene encodes CDR1 SEHNR and CDR2 FQNEAQ (reference sequence). CDR3 in amino acids: CASSPHPARDEQFF. DNA for the CDR3: TGTGCCAGCAGCCCACATCCGGCTCGCGATGAGCAGTTCTTC. Complete variable domain (other parts from reference TRBV7-9 and TRBJ2-1): DTGVSQNPRHKITKRGQNVTFRCDPISEHNRLYWYRQTLGQGPEFLTYFQNEAQLEKSRLLSDRFSAERPKGSFSTLEIQRTEQGDSAMYLCASSPHPARDEQFFGPGTRLTVL.

This chain's CDR3 is CASRRQGEQPQHF. The CDR3, as DNA: TGTGCCAGCAGAAGACAGGGAGAACAGCCCCAGCATTTT. The gene calls are TRBV5-6 and TRBJ1-5, with TRBD1 matching over 7 bases. CDR3 length: 13 residues. Germline CDR1 reads SGHDT; CDR2 reads YYEEEE. Unmatched junction bases numbered 6, after V lost 5 bases and J lost 7 bases.

This clonotype was seen many times. CDR3 nucleotide sequence: TGTGCCAGCAGCTTATTAGCCCCGGGACTAGCGGGGGGGAGCACAGATACGCAGTATTTT. It codes for CASSLLAPGLAGGSTDTQYF. The chain employs TRBV7-2 and TRBJ2-3; 16 bases agree with TRBD2. J was trimmed by 0 bases and V by 2 bases; bases with no gene match: 8. CDR3 size: 20 residues. CDR1 is SGHTA and CDR2 is FQGNSA in the germline V gene.

In this sample, this clonotype turned up many times. The chain employs TRBV4-1 and TRBJ2-3; 12 bases are shared with TRBD2. V trimming: 3 bases; J trimming: 7 bases; junction bases outside the gene matches: 11. Germline CDR1 reads MGHRA; CDR2 reads YSYEKL. The CDR3 sequence is 17 residues long. The CDR3 is CASSQFGLAGSSYTQYF. The CDR3 region has the DNA TGCGCCAGCAGCCAGTTCGGACTAGCGGGGAGCTCCTATACGCAGTATTTT.

J is TRBJ1-2 and V is TRBV20-1, with 9 bases matching TRBD1. Germline V gene data show CDR1 as DFQATT and CDR2 as SNEGSKA (reference sequence). V shed 6 bases and J 4 bases; nucleotides not matched to a gene: 9. CDR3 length: 14 amino acids. The CDR3 spells CSADHRGRVYGYTF. The CDR3 region has the DNA TGCAGTGCGGACCACAGGGGGCGGGTCTATGGCTACACCTTC.

This clonotype was seen ten or more times. The CDR3 loop is CASSPRGNLGNEQFF. The CDR3 nucleotides are TGTGCCAGCAGCCCCAGGGGGAACTTGGGCAATGAGCAGTTCTTC. This chain uses TRBV12-3 or TRBV12-4 with TRBJ2-1; 7 bases are a match to TRBD1. This CDR3 spans 15 amino acids. Trimming cost V 6 bases and J 6 bases; bases outside gene matches: 11.

This clonotype was detected many times. V and J are TRBV2 and TRBJ2-3; D possibly corresponds to TRBD1 (6 bases). This CDR3 has 13 residues. Trimming pared 6 bases from V and 1 base from J, leaving 8 bases between. Germline CDR1 SNHLY, CDR2 FYNNEI. CDR3 amino acids: CASRSGGTDTQYF. Written as DNA, the CDR3 is TGTGCCAGCAGGTCAGGGGGCACAGATACGCAGTATTTT. The full variable domain, with the rest looked up from reference TRBV2 and TRBJ2-3, is EPEVTQTPSHQVTQMGQEVILRCVPISNHLYFYWYRQILGQKVEFLVSFYNNEISEKSEIFDDQFSVERPDGSNFTLKIRSTKLEDSAMYFCASRSGGTDTQYFGPGTRLTVL.

This chain links TRBV5-1 with TRBJ2-2; unclear D gene. The V end was cut by 1 base, the J end by 6 bases, with 13 bases between. CDR1 and CDR2 from the germline V gene are SGHRS and YFSETQ. The CDR3 extends over 15 amino acids. The CDR3 DNA reads TGCGCCAGCAGCTTGAGGCCTGTCTCGGCCGGGGAGCTGTTTTTT. Its protein product is CASSLRPVSAGELFF.

The CDR3 sequence: CASSQRLAGGLTGEQFF. The DNA for the CDR3 is TGTGCCAGCAGCCAAAGACTAGCGGGGGGGCTCACGGGGGAGCAGTTCTTC. The chain links TRBV3-1 to TRBJ2-1, with TRBD2 identical over 14 bases. Germline-derived CDR1 and CDR2 are LGHDT and YNNKEL (reference sequence). V trimming: 2 bases; J trimming: 10 bases; junction bases outside the gene matches: 10. The CDR3 totals 17 residues.

This clonotype was counted at least ten times. The chain has TRBV9 and TRBJ2-7, with TRBD1 matching 9 bases. The CDR3 is made up of 15 amino acids. The germline gives CDR1 SGDLS, CDR2 YYNGEE. With 0 bases clipped from V and 2 bases from J, the junction kept 3 bases outside the gene matches. CDR3 sequence reads: CASSVEGDRAYEQYF. In DNA form, the CDR3 reads TGTGCCAGCAGCGTAGAGGGGGACAGGGCCTACGAGCAGTACTTC.

This clonotype appeared a few times. The CDR3 DNA reads as TGTGCCAGCACCTTCCGGGCAACAGATACGCAGTATTTT. Encoded protein: CASTFRATDTQYF. This chain connects TRBV7-2 to TRBJ2-3; D unresolved. With 7 bases removed from V and 3 bases from J, the gap between germline ends came to 11 bases. CDR1 and CDR2 (germline): SGHTA, FQGNSA. CDR3 size: 13 residues.

This clonotype has more than one count but fewer than ten. V usage is TRBV19 and J usage is TRBJ2-5; 9 bases agree with TRBD2. The germline gives CDR1 LNHDA, CDR2 SQIVND (reference sequence). V was clipped by 3 bases and J by 1 base; unmatched bases: 3. The CDR3 extends over 15 amino acids. The CDR3 DNA sequence: TGTGCCAGTAGTATGGTTAGCGGGGGCCAAGAGACCCAGTACTTC. Amino acid sequence: CASSMVSGGQETQYF.

This clonotype was counted many times. The CDR3, as DNA: TGTGCCAGCAGTCTGCGGGCGGAGCCCCAGCATTTT. This translates into CASSLRAEPQHF. The chain is built from TRBV28 and TRBJ1-5; D is undetermined. From germline, CDR1 is MDHEN and CDR2 SYDVKM. This CDR3 is 12 amino acids long. Trimming stripped 5 bases from V and 8 bases from J, with 10 bases between.

This clonotype has only a few counts. One end of the junction varies from germline; a read error may be responsible. The chain joins TRBV29-1 to TRBJ1-3; 7 nucleotides match TRBD1. The germline V gene encodes CDR1 SQVTM and CDR2 ANQGSEA. The CDR3 consists of 16 residues. The CDR3: CSVEYRGQASGNTIYF. Written as DNA, the CDR3 is TGCAGTGTTGAATATCGTGGACAGGCCTCTGGAAACACCATATATTTT.

This clonotype was seen repeatedly, ten times or more. The V and J genes are TRBV7-9 and TRBJ1-2; 8 nucleotides agree with TRBD1. V dropped 5 bases and J dropped 5; count of bases not matched to a gene: 7. The CDR3 spans 14 residues. CDR1 SEHNR and CDR2 FQNEAQ come from the germline V gene (reference sequence). The CDR3 DNA is TGTGCCAGCAGCCTACCGGGACAGGTTTATGGCTACACCTTC. Amino acid sequence: CASSLPGQVYGYTF.

This rearrangement joins TRBV4-1 to TRBJ2-3; 10 nucleotides align to TRBD1. This CDR3 has 16 residues. Germline V gives CDR1 MGHRA, CDR2 YSYEKL. Trimming at V came to 3 bases and at J to 2 bases, leaving 5 bases not matched to a gene. The CDR3: CASSHRDRGNTDTQYF. In DNA form, the CDR3 reads TGCGCCAGCAGCCACCGGGACAGGGGAAACACAGATACGCAGTATTTT.

This clonotype was seen only once. V usage is TRBV12-3 or TRBV12-4 and J usage is TRBJ1-2; 8 nucleotides match TRBD1. The CDR3 consists of 15 residues. Unmatched junction bases numbered 10, after V lost 5 bases and J lost 5 bases. The CDR3 here is CASSQATGDLYGYTF. In DNA form, the CDR3 reads TGTGCCAGCAGTCAAGCGACAGGGGACCTTTATGGCTACACCTTC.